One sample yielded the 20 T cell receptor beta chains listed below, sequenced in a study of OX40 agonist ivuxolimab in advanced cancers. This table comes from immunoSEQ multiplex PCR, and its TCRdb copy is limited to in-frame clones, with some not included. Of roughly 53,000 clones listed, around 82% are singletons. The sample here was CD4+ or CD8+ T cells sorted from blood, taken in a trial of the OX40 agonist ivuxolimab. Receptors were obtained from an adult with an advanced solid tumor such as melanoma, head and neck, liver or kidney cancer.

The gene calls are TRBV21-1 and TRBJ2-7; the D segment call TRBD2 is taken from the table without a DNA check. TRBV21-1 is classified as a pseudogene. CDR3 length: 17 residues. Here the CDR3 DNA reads TGTGCCAGCAGCACCCCTGGGGCGGGAGAGTTAACCTACGAGCAGTACTTC. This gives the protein CASSTPGAGELTYEQYF.

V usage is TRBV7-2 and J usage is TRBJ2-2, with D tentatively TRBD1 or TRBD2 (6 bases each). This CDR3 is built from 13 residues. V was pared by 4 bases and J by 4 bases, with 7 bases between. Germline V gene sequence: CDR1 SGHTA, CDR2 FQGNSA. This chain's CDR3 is CASSWGATGELFF. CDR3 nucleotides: TGTGCCAGCAGCTGGGGGGCCACCGGGGAGCTGTTTTTT.

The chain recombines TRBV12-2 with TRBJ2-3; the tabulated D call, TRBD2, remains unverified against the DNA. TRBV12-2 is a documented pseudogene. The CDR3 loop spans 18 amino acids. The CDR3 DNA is TGTGCAAGTCGCTTAGTTGTTAGCGGGAGGGGTGAAACAGATACGCAGTATTTT. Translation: CASRLVVSGRGETDTQYF.

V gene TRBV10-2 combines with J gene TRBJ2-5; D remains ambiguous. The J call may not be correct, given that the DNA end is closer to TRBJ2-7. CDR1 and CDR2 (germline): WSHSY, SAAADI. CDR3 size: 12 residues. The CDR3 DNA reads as TGCGCCAGCCTTTCAGAAAACTTCGAGCAGTACTTC. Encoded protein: CASLSENFEQYF.

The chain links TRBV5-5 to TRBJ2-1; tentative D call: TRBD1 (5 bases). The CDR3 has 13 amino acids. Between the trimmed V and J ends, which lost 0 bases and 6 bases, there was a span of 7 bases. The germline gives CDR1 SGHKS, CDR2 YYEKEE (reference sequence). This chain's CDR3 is CASSLAGFNEQFF. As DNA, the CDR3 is TGTGCCAGCAGCTTGGCAGGGTTCAATGAGCAGTTCTTC.

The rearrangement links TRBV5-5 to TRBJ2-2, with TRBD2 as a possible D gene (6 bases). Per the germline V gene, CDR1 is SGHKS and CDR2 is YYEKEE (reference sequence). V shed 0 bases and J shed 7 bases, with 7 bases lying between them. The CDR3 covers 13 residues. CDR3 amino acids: CASSLVRGGELFF. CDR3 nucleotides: TGTGCCAGCAGCTTGGTGCGGGGCGGGGAGCTGTTTTTT.

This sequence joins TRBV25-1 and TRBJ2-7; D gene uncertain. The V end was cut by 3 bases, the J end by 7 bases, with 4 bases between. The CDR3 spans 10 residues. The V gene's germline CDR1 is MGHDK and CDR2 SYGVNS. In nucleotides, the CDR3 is TGTGCCAGCAGTGAGCTGGAGCAGTACTTC. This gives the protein CASSELEQYF.

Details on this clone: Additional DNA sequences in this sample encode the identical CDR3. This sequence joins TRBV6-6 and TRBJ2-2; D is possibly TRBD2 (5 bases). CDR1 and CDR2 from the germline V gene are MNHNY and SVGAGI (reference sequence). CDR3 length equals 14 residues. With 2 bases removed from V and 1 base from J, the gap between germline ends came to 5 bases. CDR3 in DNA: TGTGCCAGCAGTTACCGGGGGAACACCGGGGAGCTGTTTTTT. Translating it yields CASSYRGNTGELFF.

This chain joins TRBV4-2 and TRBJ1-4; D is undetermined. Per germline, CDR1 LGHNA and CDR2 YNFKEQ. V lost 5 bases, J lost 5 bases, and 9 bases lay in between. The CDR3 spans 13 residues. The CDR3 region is CASSAGRNEKLFF. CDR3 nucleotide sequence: TGTGCCAGCAGCGCCGGGAGGAATGAAAAACTGTTTTTT.

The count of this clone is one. The CDR3 sequence: CASSIGAGDSYEQYF. CDR3 sequence (DNA): TGTGCCAGTAGTATAGGGGCAGGGGATAGTTACGAGCAGTACTTC. This sequence joins TRBV19 and TRBJ2-7; TRBD1 might be the D (6 bases). V was shortened by 1 base and J by 4 bases, with 14 bases between the two germline ends. Per germline, CDR1 LNHDA and CDR2 SQIVND (reference sequence). This CDR3 has 15 residues.

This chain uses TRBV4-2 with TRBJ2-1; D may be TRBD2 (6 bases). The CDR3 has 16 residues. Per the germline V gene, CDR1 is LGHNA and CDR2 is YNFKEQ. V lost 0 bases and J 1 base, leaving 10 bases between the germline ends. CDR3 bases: TGTGCCAGCAGCCAAGAGGCTAGCGTGTCCTACAATGAGCAGTTCTTC. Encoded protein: CASSQEASVSYNEQFF.

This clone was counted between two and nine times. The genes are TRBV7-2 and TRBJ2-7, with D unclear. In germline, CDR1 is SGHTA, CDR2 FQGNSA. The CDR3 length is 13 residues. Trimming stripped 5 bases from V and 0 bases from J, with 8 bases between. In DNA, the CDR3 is TGTGCCAGCAGCAAAGATAGCTCCTACGAGCAGTACTTC. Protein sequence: CASSKDSSYEQYF.

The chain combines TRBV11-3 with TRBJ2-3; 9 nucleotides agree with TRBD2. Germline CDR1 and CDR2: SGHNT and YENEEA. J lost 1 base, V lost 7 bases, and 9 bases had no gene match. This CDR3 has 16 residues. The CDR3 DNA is TGTGCCAGCACCCAGACCCGGACTAGCGGCACAGATACGCAGTATTTT. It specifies CASTQTRTSGTDTQYF.

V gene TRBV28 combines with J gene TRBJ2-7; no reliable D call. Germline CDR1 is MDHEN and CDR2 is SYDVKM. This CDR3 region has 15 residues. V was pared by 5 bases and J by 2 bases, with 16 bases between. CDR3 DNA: TGTGCCAGCAGTCAGATCCTGGTACTCCCCTACGAGCAGTACTTC. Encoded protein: CASSQILVLPYEQYF. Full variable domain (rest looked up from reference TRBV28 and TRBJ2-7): DVKVTQSSRYLVKRTGEKVFLECVQDMDHENMFWYRQDPGLGLRLIYFSYDVKMKEKGDIPEGYSVSREKKERFSLILESASTNQTSMYLCASSQILVLPYEQYFGPGTRLTVT.

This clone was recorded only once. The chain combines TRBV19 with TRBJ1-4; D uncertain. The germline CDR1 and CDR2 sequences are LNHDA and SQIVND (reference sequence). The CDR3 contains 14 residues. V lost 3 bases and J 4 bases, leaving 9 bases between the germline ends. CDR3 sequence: CASSILRDNEKLFF. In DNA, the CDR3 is TGTGCCAGTAGTATTTTAAGGGATAATGAAAAACTGTTTTTT.

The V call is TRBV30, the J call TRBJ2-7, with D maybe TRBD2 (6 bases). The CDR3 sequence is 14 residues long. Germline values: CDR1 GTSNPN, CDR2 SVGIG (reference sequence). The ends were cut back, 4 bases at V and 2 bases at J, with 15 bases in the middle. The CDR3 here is CAWTSGRGAYEQYF. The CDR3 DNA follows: TGTGCCTGGACAAGCGGGCGCGGGGCCTACGAGCAGTACTTC. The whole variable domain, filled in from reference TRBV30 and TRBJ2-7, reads SQTIHQWPATLVQPVGSPLSLECTVEGTSNPNLYWYRQAAGRGLQLLFYSVGIGQISSEVPQNLSASRPQDRQFILSSKKLLLSDSGFYLCAWTSGRGAYEQYFGPGTRLTVT.

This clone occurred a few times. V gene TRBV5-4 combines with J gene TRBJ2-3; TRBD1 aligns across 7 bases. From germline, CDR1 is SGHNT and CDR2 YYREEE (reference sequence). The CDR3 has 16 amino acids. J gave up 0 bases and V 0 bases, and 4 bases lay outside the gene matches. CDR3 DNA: TGTGCCAGCAGCTTGGAGGACAGGCCTAGCACAGATACGCAGTATTTT. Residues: CASSLEDRPSTDTQYF. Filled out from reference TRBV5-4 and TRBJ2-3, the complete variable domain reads ETGVTQSPTHLIKTRGQQVTLRCSSQSGHNTVSWYQQALGQGPQFIFQYYREEENGRGNFPPRFSGLQFPNYSSELNVNALELDDSALYLCASSLEDRPSTDTQYFGPGTRLTVL.

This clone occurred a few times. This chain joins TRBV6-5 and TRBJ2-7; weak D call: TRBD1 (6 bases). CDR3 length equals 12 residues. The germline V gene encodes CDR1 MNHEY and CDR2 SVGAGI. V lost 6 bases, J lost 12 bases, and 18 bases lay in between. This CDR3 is CASRQGDRTWYF. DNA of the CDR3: TGTGCCAGCAGGCAAGGAGACAGGACCTGGTACTTC.

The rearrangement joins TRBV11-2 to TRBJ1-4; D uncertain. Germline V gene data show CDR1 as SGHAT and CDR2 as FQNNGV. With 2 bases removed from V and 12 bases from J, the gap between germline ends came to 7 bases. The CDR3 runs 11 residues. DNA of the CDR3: TGTGCCAGCAGCTTAATGGGTGAACTGTTTTTT. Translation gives CASSLMGELFF.

This CDR3 reads CASSLPGSNYGYTF. DNA for the CDR3: TGTGCCAGCAGCTTGCCAGGATCTAACTATGGCTACACCTTC. This chain connects TRBV5-4 to TRBJ1-2, with no clear D. The CDR3 length is 14 residues. The V end was cut by 1 base, the J end by 0 bases, with 7 bases between. Germline assignment: CDR1 SGHNT and CDR2 YYREEE (reference sequence).